This T cell receptor (beta chain) is drawn from a study of blood T cell repertoires in COVID-19. Study summary: Both acute and convalescent COVID-19 samples were obtained from the United States, Italy and Spain. T cells, B-cell-depleted T cells, or PBMCs provided the cDNA or gDNA that served as material.

With regard to this clone: This CDR3 is also generated by other DNA sequences in the sample.

In the study's own analysis: Estimated nucleated cell counts came from reference gene primer amplification. Here immunoSEQ multiplex PCR was the method, and the copy in TCRdb shows in-frame clones only, minus some. From that table come the V and J calls and clone size; the DNA was used to work out D and trimming. This table has 74,000 or so clones, roughly 89% appearing once. This CDR3 spans 13 amino acids. The germline CDR1 and CDR2 sequences are WSHSY and SAAADI. V gave up 11 bases and J gave up 5 bases; unmatched junction bases: 9. This sequence originates from a man between 50 and 59 years old with active COVID-19. Sequencing used peripheral blood. The chain is built from TRBV10-2 and TRBJ2-5; 9 positions match TRBD1. The CDR3 DNA reads as TGCGCCGCCGGACAGGGGATCCGGGAGACCCAGTACTTC. Protein sequence: CAAGQGIRETQYF.